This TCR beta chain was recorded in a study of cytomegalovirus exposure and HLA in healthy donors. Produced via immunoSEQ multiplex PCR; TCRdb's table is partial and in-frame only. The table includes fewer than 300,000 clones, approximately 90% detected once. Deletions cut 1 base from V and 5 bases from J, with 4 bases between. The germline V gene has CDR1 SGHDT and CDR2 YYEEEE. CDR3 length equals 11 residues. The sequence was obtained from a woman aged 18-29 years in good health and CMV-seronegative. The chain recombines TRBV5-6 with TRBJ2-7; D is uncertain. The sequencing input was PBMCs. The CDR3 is CASSLSDEQYF. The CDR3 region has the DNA TGTGCCAGCAGCTTGTCCGACGAGCAGTACTTC.